The T cell receptor (beta chain) under discussion was sequenced for a study of T cell responses to AZD1222 COVID-19 vaccine. Study results and caveats: Spike-wide vaccine-associated CD4 TCRs dominated at 160-218 and 743-854. Elevations in Spike-specific TCR breadth and depth followed administration of two AZD1222 doses.

Libraries were prepared by immunoSEQ multiplex PCR; TCRdb keeps only in-frame clonotypes and omits some of them. This table has roughly 120,000 clones, around 87% appearing once. Turning to this clone: Its antigen is unidentified.

Germline V gene sequence: CDR1 SNHLY, CDR2 FYNNEI. Trimming left V 5 bases short and J 8 bases short, with 15 bases between. The CDR3 is 13 amino acids. The sequence came from an adult in good health. The material sequenced was peripheral blood, taken on day 0 of AZD1222 vaccination. The gene calls are TRBV2 and TRBJ1-2; the D is unclear. CDR3 loop: CASSNDPSAGYTF. The CDR3 DNA is TGTGCCAGCAGTAACGACCCCTCCGCCGGCTACACCTTC.